This T cell receptor (beta chain) was captured by sequencing in a study of beta chain features in type 1 diabetes listed by TCRdb under 2018. For the study in its entirety: Mean age, gender distribution, total cell number and subset yield did not differ between patients and healthy donors. A total of approximately 99,000,000 sorted cells were examined across all samples, and RNA yield correlated strongly with the number of cells per subset. In the study, recently diagnosed type 1 diabetes patients and matched healthy donors were compared on the TCRB repertoires of their sorted circulating CD4+ T cell subsets. Regulatory and stem cell-like memory subsets were isolated from only 8 patients and 8 healthy donors, whereas naive and central memory subsets came from all 30 or so donors.

The High Capacity cDNA Reverse Transcription Kit was used to reverse transcribe all of the isolated RNA, meaning that expressed TCRB transcripts were what got sequenced. Deep immunoSEQ sequencing was performed on naive, central memory and regulatory T cell samples, with an average of roughly 4 million total reads per sample. Sorted cells were lysed in RLT buffer, and RNA was extracted using DNase-treated RNeasy Micro or Mini kits according to cell number. Each cell subset was processed separately to prevent cross-contamination, with patient and healthy donor samples processed together. Using the immunoSEQ multiplex PCR, TCRB sequences were amplified from cDNA into 87-bp fragments spanning the CDR3 region. The amplicons were sequenced using the Illumina HiSeq platform. Per the authors' processing: Synthetic template baselines were used to correct PCR bias computationally, reads within Hamming distance 2 were collapsed together, and singletons that could not be merged were discarded. Reads were aligned against IMGT to assign V, D and J genes, CDR3 length and insertions or deletions at six rearrangement sites. Within each subset, clonotype counts were normalized to sorted cell number, after which true diversity and Gini coefficients were computed with the tcR R package. The overlap coefficient, calculated on TCRB nucleotide sequences, was used to measure repertoire sharing. Out-of-frame TCRB sequences from naive cells were analyzed as a proxy for the pre-selection repertoire. This is the immuneACCESS table as TCRdb keeps it, with only in-frame sequences that have V and J called. A part of the clones is gone; compared with another copy, unresolved V genes explain less than half, and the rest is unexplained. The V and J calls and clone size were taken over from that table, and D and trimming were inferred from the DNA. The sample records about 360,000 clones, 10% to 15% of which are singletons. More than 0.015% of the sample rests with the top ten.

In the case of this clone: This clone's antigen is unknown. Base qualities are not provided; no much larger clone lies one nucleotide away.

Broad study findings and their caveats: HLA sub-analyses involved small numbers of individuals, so any influence of HLA type on TCRB rearrangement remained unresolved. PCR might favor shorter templates, but patient and control samples were amplified and corrected together, so any skew would affect both groups equally. Because cDNA rather than genomic DNA was sequenced, highly expressing activated cells could have been over-represented, although no difference in activation and CD3 levels was found between groups. Patients with type 1 diabetes made fewer insertions and deleted more nucleotides at VDJ recombination sites, implying thymic rearrangement abnormalities. Naive, central memory and regulatory TCRB repertoires appeared to be more similar among patients than among healthy donors. In all four CD4+ subsets, TCRB CDR3 length was moderately but significantly shorter in type 1 diabetes patients.

Each donor gave one peripheral blood draw, averaging approximately 0.12 L, which was collected into heparinised tubes. A BD FACSAria II was used to sort naive, central memory, regulatory and stem cell-like memory CD4+ T cells with a panel that included CD45RO, CCR7, CD25, CD127, CD95 and CD27. Purity was above 98% for every sorted population. PBMCs were isolated right away by Lymphoprep density gradient centrifugation and were stained directly, without culture. Samples were stained and sorted in pairs, with one healthy donor and one patient per experiment, so that batch effects were minimized. The receptor comes from a man between 18 and 35 years old in good health. Sequenced sample: naive CD4+ T cells from blood. Reading the label with the study, this specimen's cell subset or site is: true naive CD4+ T cells.

The DNA is as follows: TGTGCCATCAGTGGGCTAGCGGGAGGGGAGACCCAGTACTTC. Translation gives CAISGLAGGETQYF. Recombination connected TRBV10-3 to TRBJ2-5; TRBD2 lines up with 12 middle nucleotides. The germline V gene supplies CDR1 ENHRY and CDR2 SYGVKD. After removal of 4 bases from V and 5 bases from J, the junction retains 2 bases not matched to a gene. From cysteine to phenylalanine, the CDR3 is 14 amino acids long. Here the CDR3 DNA is all that survives: 42 bases in frame from base 1.